This T cell receptor beta chain was recovered during a study of cytomegalovirus exposure and HLA in healthy donors. The PCR ran on 60 Vbeta and 13 Jbeta primers. Here immunoSEQ multiplex PCR was the method, and the copy in TCRdb shows in-frame clones only, minus some. The sample consists of 200,000 to 250,000 clones, about 80% of them appearing once. CDR3 length: 15 residues. The germline V gene encodes CDR1 LNHNV and CDR2 YYDKDF (reference sequence). Unmatched junction bases numbered 3, after V lost 3 bases and J lost 4 bases. V and J are TRBV15 and TRBJ2-1; 10 nucleotides agree with TRBD2. The sequence was obtained from a girl between 5 and 17 years old in good health and CMV-seronegative. Sequences were obtained from PBMCs. Here the CDR3 reads CATSSRTSGYNEQFF. CDR3 nucleotide sequence: TGTGCCACCAGCAGTCGGACTAGCGGTTACAATGAGCAGTTCTTC.